This T cell receptor beta chain was documented in a study of T-cell reconstitution after alpha-beta-depleted transplantation in children. Points on this clonotype: What it binds is unknown.

Findings and limits, study-wide: Surviving recipient cells, namely T cells and thymic progenitors, were the source of high day-60 TCRbeta diversity in some patients. Newly produced T cells mostly provided counts and TCRbeta diversity after one year, as hyperexpanded clones declined. At around two months after transplant, the alpha-beta T cells were reportedly derived from several hundred expanded clones that came from non-depleted graft cells.

The TCRbeta library was prepared with unique molecular identifiers. One entry per CDR3 protein results from TCRdb running MiXCR on the PCR reads. Here the sample spans 350,000 to 500,000 distinct CDR3 sequences, 43% being singletons. The CDR3 totals 14 residues. Germline V gene data show CDR1 as DFQATT and CDR2 as SNEGSKA (reference sequence). Trimming took off 1 base at V and 1 base at J, with 11 bases between the two ends. The sequence was obtained from a girl aged 2-10 years with aplastic anemia, due to receive a stem cell transplant. The specimen comprised PBMCs, sampled before TCRalphabeta/CD19-depleted stem cell transplant. The rearrangement links TRBV20-1 to TRBJ2-7; possibly TRBD1 for D (5 bases). The CDR3 DNA reads as TGCAGTGCTAGAGGCCCAGGGCAATCCTACGAGCAGTACTTC. Its protein is CSARGPGQSYEQYF.